Given below is one TCR beta chain in context. Antigen specificity is unknown. This sample is part of a study of CXCR3-negative and CXCR3-positive naive CD8 T cells. General observations from the study: Each naive subset displayed comparably high diversity, whereas memory CD8+ cells displayed much lower diversity.

Libraries of TRB cDNA were made by 5' RACE and carried UMIs. TCRdb re-called the 5' RACE reads, yielding one record per CDR3 amino acid sequence without DNA. Its table lists 6,500 to 7,500 distinct CDR3 sequences. Those CD8+ T cells considered naive were CD45RO-CCR7+CD27+CD95-. CDR1 is MNHEY, CDR2 SVGAGI, per germline. The CDR3 runs to 14 residues. This clonotype was obtained from a human donor in good health. Some clones in this sample may be carry-over from other donors' samples. Sequencing was carried out using naive CXCR3- CD8+ T cells from blood. The sample's subset: CD45RO-CCR7+CD27+CD95- naive CD8+ T cells lacking CXCR3 (TNR3-). The genes are TRBV6-5 and TRBJ2-1; checking the TCRdb D call of TRBD1 is not possible without DNA. The chain's CDR3 is CASSSLAPYNEQFF.